The sequence of this T cell receptor (beta chain) was determined in a study of response to subunit inactivated influenza vaccine. Unmatched junction bases numbered 5, after V lost 1 base and J lost 2 bases. Looked up from germline, CDR1 is SGHVS and CDR2 is FNYEAQ. This CDR3 comprises 18 residues. TCRdb fed the RT-PCR reads into MiXCR, producing one record per CDR3 protein. Here the sample spans about 540,000 distinct CDR3 sequences, 20% to 25% being singletons. The same sample was also used in a study of T cells expressing NK-cell markers. That source reports: For TCR beta, cDNA was produced by 5'RACE template switching with UMIs. Seven of the eight sequenced donors were HCMV-seropositive; one was seronegative. Anti-gamma-delta TCR antibody use in several experiments restricted sorting to alpha-beta TCR T cells. In 5 to 7 donors, dominant CD3+CD56+NKG2C+ clones formed roughly 1.0-7.5% of CD8+ cells.

The V gene is TRBV7-6, the J gene TRBJ2-6, with 10 bases lining up with TRBD1. Source: CD4+ T cells sorted from PBMCs, taken 11 to 12 days after vaccination. The clonotype comes from a man aged 45-65 years who received an inactivated influenza vaccine. The CDR3 reads CASSLGGTGDTGANVLTF. The CDR3 bases are TGTGCCAGCAGCTTAGGTGGGACAGGGGACACTGGGGCCAACGTCCTGACTTTC. Filled out from reference TRBV7-6 and TRBJ2-6, the complete variable domain reads GAGVSQSPRYKVTKRGQDVALRCDPISGHVSLYWYRQALGQGPEFLTYFNYEAQQDKSGLPNDRFSAERPEGSISTLTIQRTEQRDSAMYRCASSLGGTGDTGANVLTFGAGSRLTVL.